This T cell receptor beta chain originates from a study of blood T cell repertoires in COVID-19. Sequencing used immunoSEQ multiplex PCR; TCRdb keeps in-frame clones, though not all of them. The data contain fewer than 200,000 clones, 84% of them singletons. The V end lost 4 bases, the J end lost 2 bases, and 15 bases lay between the germline ends. The length of the CDR3 is 15 residues. CDR1 and CDR2 from the germline V gene are LNHDA and SQIVND (reference sequence). Sequenced: peripheral blood. V usage is TRBV19 and J usage is TRBJ2-7; a weak D match, TRBD1 (6 bases). This TCR was sampled from a man aged 35 to 55 who had recovered from COVID-19. The CDR3 loop reads CASSTEGHPTYEQYF. CDR3 DNA sequence: TGTGCCAGTAGTACAGAGGGACACCCTACCTACGAGCAGTACTTC.